This TCR beta chain was observed in a study of blood T cells in healthy people across ages. Germline CDR1 and CDR2: SEHNR and FQNEAQ (reference sequence). The CDR3 is 11 amino acids. Trimming stripped 1 base from V and 10 bases from J, with 5 bases between. Primers used in a second PCR of roughly 6 to 12 cycles were a sample-barcoded 5' primer and a J-beta primer mix. TCRdb independently ran MiXCR on the 5' RACE reads; one entry per CDR3 protein. The sample lists roughly 640,000 distinct CDR3 sequences, about 30% occurring once. This clonotype was recorded at least ten times. The receptor was derived from a woman aged 80 or over in good health. Sequencing was performed on blood. The genes are TRBV7-9 and TRBJ2-1, with D maybe TRBD1 (5 bases). The CDR3 bases are TGTGCCAGCAGCTTAGGACAGGAGCAGTTCTTC. Its protein is CASSLGQEQFF.